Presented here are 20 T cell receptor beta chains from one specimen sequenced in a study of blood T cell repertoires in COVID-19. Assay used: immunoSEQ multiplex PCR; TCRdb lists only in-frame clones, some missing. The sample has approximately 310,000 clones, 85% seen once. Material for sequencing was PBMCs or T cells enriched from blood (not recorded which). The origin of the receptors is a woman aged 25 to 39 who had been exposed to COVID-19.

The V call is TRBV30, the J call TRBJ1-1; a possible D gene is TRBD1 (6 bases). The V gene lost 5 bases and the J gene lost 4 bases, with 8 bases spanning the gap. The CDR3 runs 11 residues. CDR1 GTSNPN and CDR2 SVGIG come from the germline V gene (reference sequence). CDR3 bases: TGTGCCTGGGGACAGTTCACTGAAGCTTTCTTT. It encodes CAWGQFTEAFF.

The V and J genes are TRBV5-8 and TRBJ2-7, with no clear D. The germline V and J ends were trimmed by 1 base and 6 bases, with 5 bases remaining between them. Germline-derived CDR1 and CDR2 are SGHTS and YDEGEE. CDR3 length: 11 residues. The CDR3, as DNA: TGTGCCAGCAGCTTGCGGGTCGAGCAGTACTTC. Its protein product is CASSLRVEQYF.

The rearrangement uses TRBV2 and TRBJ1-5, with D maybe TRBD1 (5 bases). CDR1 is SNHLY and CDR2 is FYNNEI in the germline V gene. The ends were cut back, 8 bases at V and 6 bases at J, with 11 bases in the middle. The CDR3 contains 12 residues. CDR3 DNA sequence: TGTGCCAGCTGCGGGGGGGGTCAGCCCCAGCATTTT. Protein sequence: CASCGGGQPQHF.

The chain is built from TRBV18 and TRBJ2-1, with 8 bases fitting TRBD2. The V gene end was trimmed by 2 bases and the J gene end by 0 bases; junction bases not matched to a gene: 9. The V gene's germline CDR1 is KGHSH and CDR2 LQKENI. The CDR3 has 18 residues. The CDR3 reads CASSPFQAGVDSYNEQFF. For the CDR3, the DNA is TGTGCCAGCTCACCATTCCAAGCGGGGGTAGACTCCTACAATGAGCAGTTCTTC.

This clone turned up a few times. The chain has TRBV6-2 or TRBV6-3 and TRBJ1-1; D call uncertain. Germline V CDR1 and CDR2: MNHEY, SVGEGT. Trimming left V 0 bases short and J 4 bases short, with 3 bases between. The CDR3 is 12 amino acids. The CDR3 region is CASSYSSTEAFF. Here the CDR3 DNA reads TGTGCCAGCAGTTACTCGAGCACTGAAGCTTTCTTT.

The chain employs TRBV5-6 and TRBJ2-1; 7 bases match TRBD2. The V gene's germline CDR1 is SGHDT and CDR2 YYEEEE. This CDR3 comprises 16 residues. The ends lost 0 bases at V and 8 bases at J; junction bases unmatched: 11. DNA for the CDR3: TGTGCCAGCAGCTTGGAGGGCGGGAGAGTAGTGGATGAGCAGTTCTTC. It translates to CASSLEGGRVVDEQFF.

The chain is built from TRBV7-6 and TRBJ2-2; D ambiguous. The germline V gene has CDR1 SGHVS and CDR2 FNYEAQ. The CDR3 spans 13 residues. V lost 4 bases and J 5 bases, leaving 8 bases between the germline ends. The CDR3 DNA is TGTGCCAGCAGCTCACAACCGACCGGGGAGCTGTTTTTT. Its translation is CASSSQPTGELFF.

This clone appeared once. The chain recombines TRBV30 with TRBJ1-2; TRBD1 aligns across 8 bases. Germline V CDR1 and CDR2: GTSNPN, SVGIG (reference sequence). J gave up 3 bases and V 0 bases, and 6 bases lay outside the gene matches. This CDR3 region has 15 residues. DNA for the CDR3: TGTGCCTGGAGTGTACAGGGGGTCAGCTACTATGGCTACACCTTC. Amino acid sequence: CAWSVQGVSYYGYTF.

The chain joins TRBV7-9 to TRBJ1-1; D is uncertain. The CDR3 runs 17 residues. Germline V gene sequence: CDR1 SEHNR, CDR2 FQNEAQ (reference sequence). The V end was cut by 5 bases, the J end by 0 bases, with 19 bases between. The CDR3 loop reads CASSPPTGLFMNTEAFF. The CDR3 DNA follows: TGTGCCAGCAGCCCACCCACCGGGTTGTTCATGAACACTGAAGCTTTCTTT.

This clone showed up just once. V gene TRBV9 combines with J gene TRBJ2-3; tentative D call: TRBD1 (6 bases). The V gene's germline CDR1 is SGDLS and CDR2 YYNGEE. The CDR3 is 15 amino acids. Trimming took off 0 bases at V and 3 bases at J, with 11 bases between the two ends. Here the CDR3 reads CASSVVWGPTDTQYF. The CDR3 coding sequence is TGTGCCAGCAGCGTAGTTTGGGGGCCGACAGATACGCAGTATTTT.

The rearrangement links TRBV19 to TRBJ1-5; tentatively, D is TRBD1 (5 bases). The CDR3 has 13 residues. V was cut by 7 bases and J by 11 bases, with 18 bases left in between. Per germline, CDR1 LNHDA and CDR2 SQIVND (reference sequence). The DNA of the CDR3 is TGTGCCAGTACCGGGACTCCAGGATGGGCCCAGCATTTT. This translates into CASTGTPGWAQHF.

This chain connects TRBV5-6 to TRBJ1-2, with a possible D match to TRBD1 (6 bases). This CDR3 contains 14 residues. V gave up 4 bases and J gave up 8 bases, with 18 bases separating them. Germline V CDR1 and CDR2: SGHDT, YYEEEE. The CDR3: CASSRIGETGGYTF. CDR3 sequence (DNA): TGTGCCAGCAGCCGGATAGGGGAAACAGGGGGCTACACCTTC.

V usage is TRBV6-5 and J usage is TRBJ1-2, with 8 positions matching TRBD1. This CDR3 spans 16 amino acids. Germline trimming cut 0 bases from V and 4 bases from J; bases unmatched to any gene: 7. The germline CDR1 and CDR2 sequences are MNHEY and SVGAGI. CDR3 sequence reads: CASSYSILTGAYGYTF. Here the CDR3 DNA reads TGTGCCAGCAGTTACTCGATATTGACAGGGGCCTATGGCTACACCTTC.

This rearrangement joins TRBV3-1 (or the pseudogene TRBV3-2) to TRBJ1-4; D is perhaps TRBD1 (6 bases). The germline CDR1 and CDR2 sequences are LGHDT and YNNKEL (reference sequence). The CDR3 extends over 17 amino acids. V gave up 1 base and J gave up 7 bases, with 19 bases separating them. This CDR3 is CASSQGQVQGGGEKLFF. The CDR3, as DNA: TGTGCCAGCAGCCAAGGCCAGGTTCAGGGAGGGGGTGAAAAACTGTTTTTT.

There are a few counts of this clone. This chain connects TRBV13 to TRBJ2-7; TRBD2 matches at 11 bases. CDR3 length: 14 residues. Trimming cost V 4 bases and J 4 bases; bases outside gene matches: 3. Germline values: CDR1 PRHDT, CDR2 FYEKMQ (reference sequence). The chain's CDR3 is CASSSGLAAYEQYF. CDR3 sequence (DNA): TGTGCCAGCAGCTCGGGACTAGCGGCATACGAGCAGTACTTC.

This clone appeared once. The DNA for the CDR3 is TGCGCCAGCAGCCAAGAATTAGCGGGAGGGCGCGAGCAGTACTTC. This sequence encodes CASSQELAGGREQYF. This chain links TRBV4-1 with TRBJ2-7; 11 bases line up with TRBD2. V shed 0 bases and J 6 bases; nucleotides not matched to a gene: 4. The CDR3 loop spans 15 amino acids. Germline loops: CDR1 MGHRA, CDR2 YSYEKL.

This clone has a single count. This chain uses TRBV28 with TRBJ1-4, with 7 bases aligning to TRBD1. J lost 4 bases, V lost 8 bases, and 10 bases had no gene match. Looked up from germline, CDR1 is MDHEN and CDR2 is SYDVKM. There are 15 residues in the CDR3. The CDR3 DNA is TGTGCCAGCGCCTTACAGGGGTCCCGTAATGAAAAACTGTTTTTT. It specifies CASALQGSRNEKLFF.

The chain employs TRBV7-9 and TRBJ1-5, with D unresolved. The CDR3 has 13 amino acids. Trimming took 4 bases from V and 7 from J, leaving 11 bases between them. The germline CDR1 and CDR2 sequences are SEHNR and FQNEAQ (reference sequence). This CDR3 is CASSSMAGQPQHF. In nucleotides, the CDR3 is TGTGCCAGCAGCTCCATGGCGGGGCAGCCCCAGCATTTT.

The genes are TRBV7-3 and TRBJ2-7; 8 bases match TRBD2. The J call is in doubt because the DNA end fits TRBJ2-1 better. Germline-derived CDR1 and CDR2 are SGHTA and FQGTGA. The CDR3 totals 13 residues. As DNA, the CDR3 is TGTGCCAGCCAACGTAGCGGGAAAAATGAGCAGTTCTTC. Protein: CASQRSGKNEQFF.

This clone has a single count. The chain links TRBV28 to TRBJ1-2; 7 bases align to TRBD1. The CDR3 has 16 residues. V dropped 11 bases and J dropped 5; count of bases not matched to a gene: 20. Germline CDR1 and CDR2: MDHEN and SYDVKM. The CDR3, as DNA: TGTGCCTCCTCCCTTAATCCGACAGGGACCTTATATGGCTACACCTTC. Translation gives CASSLNPTGTLYGYTF.